The T cell receptor (beta chain) under discussion was sequenced for a study of Graves' ophthalmopathy and Graves' hyperthyroidism. Study-level results: The study's model predicted ophthalmopathy progression at around 70% sensitivity and about 78% specificity. Blood also held most thyroid clonotypes expanded above 0.001 frequency.

RNA transcripts provided the template for amplifying TCR beta CDR3 regions. HTBI primers served in a first-round RT-PCR, which a second-round multiplex PCR followed. TCRdb processed the multiplex PCR reads anew with MiXCR; each CDR3 protein has one entry. This sample has 200,000 to 300,000 distinct CDR3 sequences; 45% occur once, and the top ten carry around half. Trimming stripped 5 bases from V and 8 bases from J, with 12 bases between. This CDR3 has 12 amino acids. Turning to this clonotype: The antigen is undetermined.

The chain has TRBV12-3 or TRBV12-4 and TRBJ1-2; D ambiguous. Material: peripheral blood. This sequence was found in an adult man with Graves' ophthalmopathy. This CDR3 is CASSRTTGGYTF. DNA for the CDR3: TGTGCCAGCAGTCGAACGACGGGAGGCTACACCTTC.